This T cell receptor beta chain is drawn from a study of blood T cell repertoires in COVID-19. Source study methods: Reference gene primer amplification gave estimated nucleated cell counts. The assay was immunoSEQ multiplex PCR, and TCRdb's table has in-frame clones only and misses some. The DNA gave D and trimming, while V, J and clone size come from that table. The sample shows some 90,000 clones, roughly 90% of them seen only once. Notes on this clone: Other DNA sequences in the same sample also yield this CDR3.

Trimming cost V 3 bases and J 7 bases, with 6 bases left between them. CDR3 length: 10 amino acids. Germline V gene data show CDR1 as GTSNPN and CDR2 as SVGIG (reference sequence). This TCR derives from a man in his fifties with COVID-19, enrolled during active disease. The specimen was peripheral blood. This chain joins TRBV30 and TRBJ1-2; D is uncertain. In nucleotides, the CDR3 is TGTGCCTGGAGGCGGGGTGGCTACACCTTC. Translating gives CAWRRGGYTF.